This TCR beta chain was recovered during a study of shared clonotypes between healthy human individuals. Only CD45RO-negative cells positively selected for CCR7 counted as naive CD8 cells, so terminally differentiated effector memory CD45RA+ cells were excluded. The data were produced by immunoSEQ multiplex PCR, yet TCRdb's version contains in-frame clones alone and is incomplete. This table has about 1.9 million clones, just over 90% appearing once. This CDR3 contains 13 residues. Deletions cut 5 bases from V and 3 bases from J, with 11 bases between. Germline V CDR1 and CDR2: LNHDA, SQIVND (reference sequence).

The sequenced sample consisted of naive CD8+ T cells from PBMCs. This clonotype was obtained from a man younger than 35 in good health. Some clones in this sample may be carry-over from other donors' samples. The chain couples TRBV19 to TRBJ2-7; D remains unclear. The CDR3 bases are TGTGCCAGTAGTCTCTCGTCCCTCTACGAGCAGTACTTC. The encoded protein is CASSLSSLYEQYF.